These T cell receptor beta chains were read from a single sample in a study of naive and memory T cell subsets. TCRdb reprocessed the UMI-ligation and nested PCR reads via MiXCR and lists one record per CDR3 protein. The sample includes 85,000 to 130,000 distinct CDR3 sequences, roughly 15% of them seen just once. Specimen: naive CD8+ T cells from blood. Source of these receptors: a human donor in good health. The CDR3 runs from the conserved cysteine through the conserved F or W. D genes are given only for firm matches. Expanded clones get a size class; other rows say once, few or many, or leave the size out.

v_gene	j_gene	d_gene	abundance	CDR3aa	CDR3nt
TRBV20-1	TRBJ2-5	.	.	CSANIGGIETQYF	TGCAGTGCCAATATAGGTGGGATAGAGACCCAGTACTTC
TRBV6-6	TRBJ2-1	.	few	CASSYSMTVNEQFF	TGTGCCAGCAGTTACTCGATGACGGTTAATGAGCAGTTCTTC
TRBV4-2	TRBJ2-7	TRBD2	.	CASSQDRGGRDEQYF	TGTGCCAGCAGCCAAGATCGGGGGGGGAGGGACGAGCAGTACTTC
TRBV7-2	TRBJ2-7	.	few	CASSLGIRVGDEQYF	TGTGCCAGCAGCTTAGGCATCAGGGTTGGAGACGAGCAGTACTTC
TRBV4-3	TRBJ1-4	.	many	CASSQEVPGETNEKLFF	TGCGCCAGCAGCCAAGAGGTGCCAGGGGAGACTAATGAAAAACTGTTTTTT
TRBV5-6	TRBJ2-6	.	many	CASSLTAISGANVLTF	TGTGCCAGCAGCTTAACAGCAATCTCTGGGGCCAACGTCCTGACTTTC
TRBV12-3/TRBV12-4	TRBJ2-7	.	few	CASSQDNSYEQYF	TGTGCCAGCAGTCAAGACAACTCCTACGAGCAGTACTTC
TRBV20-1	TRBJ1-1	.	many	CSAIQQGSEAFF	TGCAGTGCCATTCAACAGGGATCTGAAGCTTTCTTT
TRBV7-6	TRBJ2-7	.	.	CASSSGRDSYEQYF	TGTGCCAGCAGTAGCGGACGGGACTCCTACGAGCAGTACTTC
TRBV29-1	TRBJ2-1	TRBD2	.	CSVVLAGGSYNEQFF	TGCAGCGTTGTCTTGGCGGGAGGCTCCTACAATGAGCAGTTCTTC
TRBV4-1	TRBJ2-7	TRBD1	many	CASSQDFVYGQGYEQYF	TGCGCCAGCAGCCAAGACTTCGTTTATGGACAGGGCTACGAGCAGTACTTC
TRBV6-2/TRBV6-3	TRBJ2-3	.	.	CASLNRMWGTDTQYF	TGTGCCAGCCTCAACCGAATGTGGGGCACAGATACGCAGTATTTT
TRBV28	TRBJ1-1	.	many	CASRIMNTEAFF	TGTGCCAGCAGGATCATGAACACTGAAGCTTTCTTT
TRBV28	TRBJ2-1	TRBD1	many	CASSRFLQGNEQFF	TGTGCCAGCAGCAGATTCCTACAGGGGAATGAGCAGTTCTTC
TRBV15	TRBJ1-2	.	.	CATSGRTANYGYTF	TGTGCCACCAGTGGCAGGACAGCTAACTATGGCTACACCTTC
TRBV19	TRBJ1-1	.	.	CASSIVEGGGTEAFF	TGTGCCAGTAGTATAGTCGAGGGGGGGGGCACTGAAGCTTTCTTT
TRBV4-1	TRBJ2-5	TRBD1	.	CASSQVSSGTEETQYF	TGCGCCAGCAGCCAAGTCTCCTCCGGGACAGAAGAGACCCAGTACTTC
TRBV7-9	TRBJ2-5	.	.	CASSLVPAQETQYF	TGTGCCAGCAGCTTAGTTCCGGCGCAAGAGACCCAGTACTTC
TRBV7-6	TRBJ2-1	.	many	CASSSNKGSYNEQFF	TGTGCCAGCAGCTCTAACAAGGGCTCCTACAATGAGCAGTTCTTC
TRBV7-9	TRBJ2-7	TRBD1	few	CASSFSGTAQLGQYF	TGTGCCAGCAGCTTTTCCGGGACAGCTCAACTCGGGCAGTACTTC
TRBV25-1	TRBJ2-7	.	.	CASSASTKYF	TGTGCCAGCAGTGCTAGCACCAAGTACTTC
TRBV4-3	TRBJ2-7	.	.	CASSQNPAGAFYEQYF	TGCGCCAGCAGCCAAAACCCGGCGGGCGCGTTTTACGAGCAGTACTTC
TRBV4-1	TRBJ2-7	.	few	CASSHPAGLPNYEQYF	TGCGCCAGCAGCCATCCCGCCGGACTACCCAACTACGAGCAGTACTTC
TRBV29-1	TRBJ2-4	TRBD1	.	CSVGQGASKNIQYF	TGCAGCGTTGGACAGGGGGCAAGTAAAAACATTCAGTACTTC
TRBV11-1	TRBJ2-5	.	.	CASSPTGYQETQYF	TGTGCCAGCAGCCCCACAGGGTACCAAGAGACCCAGTACTTC
TRBV4-1	TRBJ1-5	TRBD1	many	CASSFDRGRQPQHF	TGCGCCAGCAGCTTTGACAGGGGGCGTCAGCCCCAGCATTTT
TRBV7-9	TRBJ2-7	.	.	CASSSDPSSGQGTYF	TGTGCCAGCAGCTCAGACCCATCCAGTGGACAAGGGACATACTTC
TRBV14	TRBJ2-7	.	.	CASSQEYTKGPEQYF	TGTGCCAGCAGCCAAGAATATACAAAGGGGCCCGAGCAGTACTTC
TRBV28	TRBJ2-3	.	many	CASSISSTDTQYF	TGTGCCAGCAGTATCTCCAGCACAGATACGCAGTATTTT
TRBV12-3/TRBV12-4	TRBJ2-7	.	once	CASSSYKRDTGYEQYF	TGTGCCAGCAGTTCTTACAAAAGGGACACCGGCTACGAGCAGTACTTC
TRBV4-3	TRBJ2-2	.	many	CASSERGTGELFF	TGCGCCAGCAGCGAACGGGGGACCGGGGAGCTGTTTTTT
TRBV2	TRBJ2-3	.	few	CASSALGGSTDTQYF	TGTGCCAGCAGTGCGTTGGGAGGTAGCACAGATACGCAGTATTTT
TRBV14	TRBJ2-3	.	.	CASSQVVSTDTQYF	TGTGCCAGCAGCCAAGTAGTCTCCACAGATACGCAGTATTTT
TRBV7-3	TRBJ2-7	.	few	CASSYGGPTYEQYF	TGTGCCAGCAGCTACGGGGGGCCTACCTACGAGCAGTACTTC
TRBV27	TRBJ1-5	TRBD1	.	CASSLSWGQDYNQPQHF	TGTGCCAGCAGTTTATCATGGGGACAGGACTACAATCAGCCCCAGCATTTT
TRBV27	TRBJ1-5	.	few	CASSLVGGVDQPQHF	TGTGCCAGCAGTTTAGTCGGGGGGGTAGATCAGCCCCAGCATTTT
TRBV27	TRBJ2-7	.	.	CASSLGWGGEQYF	TGTGCCAGCAGTTTAGGATGGGGAGGCGAGCAGTACTTC
TRBV12-3/TRBV12-4	TRBJ2-7	.	few	CASSFAVHYEQYF	TGTGCCAGCAGTTTTGCCGTGCACTACGAGCAGTACTTC
TRBV27	TRBJ2-7	TRBD1	few	CASSLGQSFYEQYF	TGTGCCAGCAGTTTGGGACAGAGTTTCTACGAGCAGTACTTC
TRBV14	TRBJ2-1	TRBD2	.	CASSQGLAGVEQFF	TGTGCCAGCAGCCAAGGACTAGCGGGAGTCGAGCAGTTCTTC